This TCR beta chain was recovered during a study of blood T cell repertoires in COVID-19. How the authors handled the data: From reference gene primer amplification, estimates of nucleated cell counts were derived. Produced via immunoSEQ multiplex PCR; TCRdb's table is partial and in-frame only. V, J and clone size reflect that table, while D and trimming were determined from the DNA. The sample holds around 150,000 clones, almost 80% seen once. Germline loops: CDR1 ENHRY, CDR2 SYGVKD. The CDR3 is 14 amino acids. V lost 11 bases, J lost 7 bases, and 17 bases stayed unmatched. Specimen: peripheral blood. The chain links TRBV10-3 to TRBJ2-7; 7 nucleotides match TRBD1. The receptor was isolated from a man aged 50 or older with active or convalescent COVID-19. In nucleotides, the CDR3 is TGTGCCTCGGCCCCCCCAGGGACAGCCAGGGAGCAGTACTTC. Protein: CASAPPGTAREQYF.